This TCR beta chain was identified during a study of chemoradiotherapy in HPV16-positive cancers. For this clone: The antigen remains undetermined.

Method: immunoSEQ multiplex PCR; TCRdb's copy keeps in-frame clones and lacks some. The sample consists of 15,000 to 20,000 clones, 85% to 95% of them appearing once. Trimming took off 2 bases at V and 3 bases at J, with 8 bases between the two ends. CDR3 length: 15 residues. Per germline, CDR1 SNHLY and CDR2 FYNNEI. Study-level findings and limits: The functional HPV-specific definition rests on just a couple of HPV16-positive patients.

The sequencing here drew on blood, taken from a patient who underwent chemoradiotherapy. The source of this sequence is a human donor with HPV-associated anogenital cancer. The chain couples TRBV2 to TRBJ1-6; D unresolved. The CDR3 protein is CASSEREDYNSPLHF. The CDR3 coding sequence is TGTGCCAGCAGTGAAAGGGAAGACTATAATTCACCCCTCCACTTT.